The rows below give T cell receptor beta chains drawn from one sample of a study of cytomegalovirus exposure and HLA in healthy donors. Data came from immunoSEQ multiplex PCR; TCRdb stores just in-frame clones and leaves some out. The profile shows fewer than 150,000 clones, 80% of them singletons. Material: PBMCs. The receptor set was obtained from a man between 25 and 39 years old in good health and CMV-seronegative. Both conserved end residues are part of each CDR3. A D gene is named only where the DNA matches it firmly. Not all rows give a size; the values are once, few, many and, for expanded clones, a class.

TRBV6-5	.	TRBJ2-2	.	CASAGLSTGELFF	TGTGCCAGCGCGGGCCTGAGCACCGGGGAGCTGTTTTTT
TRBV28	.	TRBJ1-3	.	CASTPGGTGNTIYF	TGTGCCAGCACCCCGGGGGGGACTGGAAACACCATATATTTT
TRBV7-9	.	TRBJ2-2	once	CASSLLPGFGILTGELFF	TGTGCCAGCAGCTTGCTTCCCGGCTTCGGGATTTTGACCGGGGAGCTGTTTTTT
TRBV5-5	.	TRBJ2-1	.	CASSLGLASYNEQFF	TGTGCCAGCAGCTTGGGGCTAGCGAGCTACAATGAGCAGTTCTTC
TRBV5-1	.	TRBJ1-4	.	CAGSLGVGEKLFF	TGCGCCGGCAGCTTAGGAGTCGGTGAAAAACTGTTTTTT
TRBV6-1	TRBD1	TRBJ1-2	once	CASSGPGQGIYGYTF	TGTGCCAGCAGTGGGCCGGGACAGGGCATCTATGGCTACACCTTC
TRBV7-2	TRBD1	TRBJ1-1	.	CASRRQGNTEAFF	TGTGCCAGCAGAAGACAGGGAAACACTGAAGCTTTCTTT
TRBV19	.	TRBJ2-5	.	CASSIFPRETQYF	TGTGCCAGTAGTATATTCCCGAGGGAGACCCAGTACTTC
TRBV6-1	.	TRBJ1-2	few	CASMHSGGYTF	TGTGCCAGCATGCACAGTGGCGGCTACACCTTC
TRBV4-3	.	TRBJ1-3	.	CASSQLQGSGNTIYF	TGCGCCAGCAGCCAGCTACAGGGCTCTGGAAACACCATATATTTT
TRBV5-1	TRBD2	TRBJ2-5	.	CASSLARTSKETETQYF	TGCGCCAGCAGCTTGGCCCGGACTAGCAAGGAGACCGAGACCCAGTACTTC
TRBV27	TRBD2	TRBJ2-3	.	CASSWVGAGVTDTQYF	TGTGCCAGCAGTTGGGTTGGAGCGGGAGTTACAGATACGCAGTATTTT
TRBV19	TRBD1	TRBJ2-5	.	CASSIATGSYQETQYF	TGTGCCAGTAGTATAGCGACAGGGTCGTACCAAGAGACCCAGTACTTC
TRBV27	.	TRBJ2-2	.	CASSWNSGGELFF	TGTGCCAGCAGTTGGAATTCGGGTGGGGAGCTGTTTTTT
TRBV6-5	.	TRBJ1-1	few	CASSYGSVNTEAFF	TGTGCCAGCAGTTACGGCAGTGTGAACACTGAAGCTTTCTTT
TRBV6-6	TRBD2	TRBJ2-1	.	CASSSGLEQFF	TGTGCCAGCAGTTCGGGACTAGAGCAGTTCTTC
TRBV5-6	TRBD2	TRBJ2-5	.	CASSLAGETQYF	TGTGCCAGCAGCTTAGCGGGGGAGACCCAGTACTTC
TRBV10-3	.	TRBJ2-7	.	CAISKLGTSGAYEQYF	TGTGCCATCAGTAAGCTCGGGACAAGCGGCGCCTACGAGCAGTACTTC
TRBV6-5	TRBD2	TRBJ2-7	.	CASSWRERYEQYF	TGTGCCAGCAGCTGGCGGGAGAGGTACGAGCAGTACTTC
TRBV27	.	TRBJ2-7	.	CASSSETNSYEQYF	TGTGCCAGCAGTTCAGAGACAAACTCCTACGAGCAGTACTTC
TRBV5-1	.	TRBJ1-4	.	CASSLVGSEKLFF	TGCGCCAGCAGCCTGGTGGGCAGTGAAAAACTGTTTTTT
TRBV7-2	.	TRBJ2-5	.	CASSLAVRQETQYF	TGTGCCAGCAGCTTAGCGGTTAGACAAGAGACCCAGTACTTC
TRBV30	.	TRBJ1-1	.	CAWSHRAHTEAFF	TGTGCCTGGAGTCACAGGGCCCACACTGAAGCTTTCTTT
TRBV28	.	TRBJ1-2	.	CASSTFRGEYTF	TGTGCCAGCAGCACCTTCCGTGGAGAGTACACCTTC
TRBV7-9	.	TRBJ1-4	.	CASSLQNEKLFF	TGTGCCAGCAGCTTACAAAATGAAAAACTGTTTTTT
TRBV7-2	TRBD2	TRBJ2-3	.	CASSSFSGSVTDTQYF	TGTGCCAGCAGCTCTTTTAGCGGGTCAGTCACAGATACGCAGTATTTT
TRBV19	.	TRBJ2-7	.	CASSAIAEPGSYEQYF	TGTGCCAGTAGTGCCATAGCGGAGCCGGGCTCCTACGAGCAGTACTTC
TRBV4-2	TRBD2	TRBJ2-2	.	CASSQDFSGRRGELFF	TGTGCCAGCAGCCAAGATTTTAGCGGGAGGCGTGGGGAGCTGTTTTTT
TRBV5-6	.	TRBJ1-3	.	CASSRKGLYSGNTIYF	TGTGCCAGCAGCCGCAAAGGACTCTACTCTGGAAACACCATATATTTT
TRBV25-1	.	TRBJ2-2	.	CASSEPRGWVGELFF	TGTGCCAGCAGTGAACCCAGGGGCTGGGTCGGGGAGCTGTTTTTT
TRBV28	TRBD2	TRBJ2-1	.	CASSWRTHPGGNEQFF	TGTGCCAGCAGTTGGCGCACGCATCCCGGGGGGAATGAGCAGTTCTTC
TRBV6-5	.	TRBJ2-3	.	CASSPTIDTQYF	TGTGCCAGCAGTCCCACTATCGATACGCAGTATTTT
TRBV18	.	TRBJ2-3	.	CASSLLGSTDTQYF	TGTGCCAGCTCACTCCTTGGCAGCACAGATACGCAGTATTTT
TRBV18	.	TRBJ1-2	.	CASSSRIPGYGYTF	TGTGCCAGCTCATCACGAATCCCGGGCTATGGCTACACCTTC
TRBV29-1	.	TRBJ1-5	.	CSVVQGPNQPQHF	TGCAGCGTTGTACAGGGACCCAATCAGCCCCAGCATTTT
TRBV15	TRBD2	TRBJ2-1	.	CATSSGTSGVNEQFF	TGTGCCACCAGCAGCGGGACTAGCGGGGTCAATGAGCAGTTCTTC
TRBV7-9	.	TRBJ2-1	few	CASSRDSYNEQFF	TGTGCCAGCAGCCGAGACAGTTACAATGAGCAGTTCTTC
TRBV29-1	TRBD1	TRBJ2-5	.	CSVDVGQGETQYF	TGCAGCGTTGACGTGGGACAGGGAGAGACCCAGTACTTC
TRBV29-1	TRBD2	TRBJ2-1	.	CSALAGSSYNEQFF	TGCAGCGCTTTAGCGGGGAGCTCCTACAATGAGCAGTTCTTC
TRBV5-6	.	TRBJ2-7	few	CASSLGWTSYEQYF	TGTGCCAGCAGCTTGGGTTGGACTTCCTACGAGCAGTACTTC
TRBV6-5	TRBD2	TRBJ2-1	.	CASSSGSYEQFF	TGTGCCAGCTCCAGCGGGAGCTATGAGCAGTTCTTC
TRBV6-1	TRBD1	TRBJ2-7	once	CASSDLGQGAREQYF	TGTGCCAGCAGTGATTTAGGACAGGGGGCGCGGGAGCAGTACTTC